A selection of T cell receptor beta chains follows, all from one sample in a study of vaccination effects on CD4 cells after COVID-19. TCRdb's table, derived via immunoSEQ multiplex PCR, lists solely in-frame clones and lacks some. The repertoire holds 20,000 to 30,000 clones, with around 71% as singletons. No antigen is known for these receptors. The sequencing used CD4+ T cells from PBMCs cultured with HCoV-OC43 spike peptides, collected before COVID-19 vaccination. Receptors were obtained from a human donor who received a COVID-19 vaccine. CDR3s include the opening cysteine and the closing phenylalanine or tryptophan. D genes are given only for firm matches. A clone size is listed for some rows: how often the clone was seen (once, few, many), or a class if it is expanded.

J	V	D	size	DNA	CDR3
TRBJ2-3	TRBV5-1	TRBD2	.	TGCGCCAGCAGCACGGGGAGGGTCACAGATACGCAGTATTTT	CASSTGRVTDTQYF
TRBJ2-2	TRBV6-5	.	.	TGTGCCAGCAGTCGACAGTTCAACACCGGGGAGCTGTTTTTT	CASSRQFNTGELFF
TRBJ2-1	TRBV7-8	.	.	TGTGCCAGCAGCTCAGGTAATCTAGCGCTATCCTACAATGAGCAGTTCTTC	CASSSGNLALSYNEQFF
TRBJ1-5	TRBV2	.	few	TGTGCCAGCAGTGACATCCTCGGCAGGACTCCTTATAGCAATCAGCCCCAGCATTTT	CASSDILGRTPYSNQPQHF
TRBJ2-7	TRBV5-8	TRBD2	.	TGTGCCAGCAGCTTCGCGGGGGGCTCCTACGAGCAGTACTTC	CASSFAGGSYEQYF
TRBJ2-5	TRBV7-7	TRBD2	.	TGTGCCAGCAGCCGAGGGGCTAGCGGGGGGGTCAAAGAGACCCAGTACTTC	CASSRGASGGVKETQYF
TRBJ2-5	TRBV11-2	.	.	TGTGCCAGCAGCTTAGCGGGAGCGGAGACCCAGTACTTC	CASSLAGAETQYF
TRBJ1-2	TRBV6-5	TRBD1	.	TGTGCCAGCAGGGAGGGACAGAGCTATGGCTACACCTTC	CASREGQSYGYTF
TRBJ2-1	TRBV12-5	.	.	TGTGCTAGTGGGCTCAACAATGAGCAGTTCTTC	CASGLNNEQFF
TRBJ2-2	TRBV18	.	.	TGTGCCAGCTCACCACCGTCCGGGGAGCTGTTTTTT	CASSPPSGELFF
TRBJ2-5	TRBV4-1	TRBD2	.	TGCGCCAGCAGCCAAGAAGGAAGGCGGGAGGCAGAGACCCAGTACTTC	CASSQEGRREAETQYF
TRBJ2-2	TRBV27	.	few	TGTGCCAGCAGTTTCGTCGGGAACACCGGGGAGCTGTTTTTT	CASSFVGNTGELFF